The rows below give T cell receptor beta chains drawn from one sample of a study of control samples from healthy donors and cancer patients. This table comes from immunoSEQ multiplex PCR, and its TCRdb copy is limited to in-frame clones, with some not included. The sample carries 130,000 to 150,000 clones, around 90% recorded once. Sequencing used blood. The receptors originated from a man in his thirties or forties in good health. Each CDR3 is given without its conserved first and last residue.

V gene,J gene,CDR3 length,CDR3 protein
TRBV28,TRBJ2-7,11,ATSGIIHYEQY
TRBV6-1,TRBJ2-1,12,ASSEKLAGGGAF
TRBV27,TRBJ2-5,11,ASSSMGVETQY
TRBV29-1,TRBJ1-2,10,SVVLANYGYT
TRBV7-6,TRBJ2-1,12,ASSLLGGRNEQF
TRBV6-5,TRBJ2-7,13,ASSYSGQWTYEQY
TRBV19,TRBJ2-1,11,ASTTTGPNEQF
TRBV2,TRBJ1-2,12,ASSTGRGNYGYT
TRBV4-1,TRBJ2-1,17,ASSLLFPSGQGSGHEQF
TRBV2,TRBJ2-1,13,ASSGLAGGYDEQF
TRBV9,TRBJ2-2,14,ASSGGGRVLAGELF
TRBV9,TRBJ2-3,14,ASSGGDSGYTDTQY
TRBV28,TRBJ1-2,9,ASSQPYGYT
TRBV5-5,TRBJ2-2,14,ASSLALTGVTGELF